These T cell receptor beta chains were read from a single sample in a study of T cells in Graves' hyperthyroidism and ophthalmopathy. TCRdb fed the multiplex PCR reads into MiXCR, producing one record per CDR3 protein. The repertoire holds fewer than 900,000 distinct CDR3 sequences, roughly a sixth seen once, with roughly a sixth in the top ten. The sample comprised blood. These receptors all come from a woman aged 50 to 60 with Graves' hyperthyroidism that later progressed to Graves' ophthalmopathy. CDR3s include the opening cysteine and the closing phenylalanine or tryptophan. Fields, in order: clone size, J gene, D gene, V gene, CDR3 DNA, CDR3 protein. D genes are given only for firm matches. For some rows the clone size is stated as once, few or many, or as a class when expanded; others skip it.

abundance: .
j_gene: TRBJ2-3
d_gene: .
v_gene: TRBV5-5
CDR3nt: TGTGCCAGCAGCTTGGGTTATGAGAGGGTAGATACGCAGTATTTT
CDR3aa: CASSLGYERVDTQYF

abundance: .
j_gene: TRBJ1-3
d_gene: .
v_gene: TRBV4-1
CDR3nt: TGCGCCAGCAGCCAAGTAGGGCAAACTAGGGCTGGAAACACCATATATTTT
CDR3aa: CASSQVGQTRAGNTIYF

abundance: many
j_gene: TRBJ2-3
d_gene: .
v_gene: TRBV3-1
CDR3nt: TGTGCCAGCAGCCAAGAAGGGGCCCGAAGCTTACCAGATACGCAGTATTTT
CDR3aa: CASSQEGARSLPDTQYF

abundance: .
j_gene: TRBJ2-1
d_gene: TRBD2
v_gene: TRBV5-1
CDR3nt: TGCGCCAGCAGCTGGGGTAGCGGGGGGGATTACAATGAGCAGTTCTTC
CDR3aa: CASSWGSGGDYNEQFF

abundance: many
j_gene: TRBJ2-3
d_gene: TRBD2
v_gene: TRBV2
CDR3nt: TGTGCCAGCACCCCTACGGGGGGGATCGGCGCAGATACGCAGTATTTT
CDR3aa: CASTPTGGIGADTQYF

abundance: .
j_gene: TRBJ1-5
d_gene: .
v_gene: TRBV20-1
CDR3nt: TGCAGTGCTAGACGTGATAAGGAATCCCAGCATTTT
CDR3aa: CSARRDKESQHF

abundance: many
j_gene: TRBJ2-7
d_gene: TRBD1
v_gene: TRBV12-3/TRBV12-4
CDR3nt: TGTGCCAGCAGTTTACGGGACAGGGCCTACGAGCAGTACTTC
CDR3aa: CASSLRDRAYEQYF

abundance: many
j_gene: TRBJ1-1
d_gene: .
v_gene: TRBV5-1
CDR3nt: TGCGCCAGCAGCTTGGGACCTGGGTACACTGAAGCTTTCTTT
CDR3aa: CASSLGPGYTEAFF

abundance: few
j_gene: TRBJ2-1
d_gene: .
v_gene: TRBV14
CDR3nt: TGTGCCAGCAGCCAAGAAATGACAGTGGTCAATGAGCAGTTCTTC
CDR3aa: CASSQEMTVVNEQFF

abundance: many
j_gene: TRBJ2-2
d_gene: .
v_gene: TRBV11-2
CDR3nt: TGTGCCAGCAGCCCGGGGGTCGGGGAGCTGTTTTTT
CDR3aa: CASSPGVGELFF

abundance: many
j_gene: TRBJ2-1
d_gene: .
v_gene: TRBV11-2
CDR3nt: TGTGCCAGCAGCTTAAGGGGGACCTCTCCCAATGAGCAGTTCTTC
CDR3aa: CASSLRGTSPNEQFF

abundance: .
j_gene: TRBJ2-5
d_gene: .
v_gene: TRBV28
CDR3nt: TGTGCCAGCATGCCGGCACAAGAGACCCAGTACTTC
CDR3aa: CASMPAQETQYF

abundance: many
j_gene: TRBJ1-2
d_gene: .
v_gene: TRBV2
CDR3nt: TGTGCCAGCAGCGAAACGGACAAGAACTATGGCTACACCTTC
CDR3aa: CASSETDKNYGYTF

abundance: many
j_gene: TRBJ1-2
d_gene: .
v_gene: TRBV20-1
CDR3nt: TGCAGTGCTAGAGATAAGGGGCCGAACTATGGCTACACCTTC
CDR3aa: CSARDKGPNYGYTF

abundance: .
j_gene: TRBJ1-5
d_gene: .
v_gene: TRBV2
CDR3nt: TGTGCCAGCACAGCTTATAGCAATCAGCCCCAGCATTTT
CDR3aa: CASTAYSNQPQHF

abundance: many
j_gene: TRBJ2-3
d_gene: .
v_gene: TRBV12-3/TRBV12-4
CDR3nt: TGTGCCAGCAGCGGGGTCCGGGGGACAGATACGCAGTATTTT
CDR3aa: CASSGVRGTDTQYF

abundance: many
j_gene: TRBJ2-1
d_gene: .
v_gene: TRBV7-2
CDR3nt: TGTGCCAGCAGCTTAGTTGGATTGGTCGGGACTCTATCCATTAGCTCCTACAATGAGCAGTTCTTC
CDR3aa: CASSLVGLVGTLSISSYNEQFF

abundance: many
j_gene: TRBJ2-2
d_gene: .
v_gene: TRBV11-2
CDR3nt: TGTGCCAGCAGCCTTAGGGGGGCGCAAAACACCGGGGAGCTGTTTTTT
CDR3aa: CASSLRGAQNTGELFF

abundance: many
j_gene: TRBJ1-5
d_gene: TRBD1
v_gene: TRBV4-1
CDR3nt: TGTGCCAGCAGCCAAGACAGGGATAGCAATCAGCCCCAGCATTTT
CDR3aa: CASSQDRDSNQPQHF

abundance: few
j_gene: TRBJ1-6
d_gene: .
v_gene: TRBV2
CDR3nt: TGTGCCAGCGATGGGGCCTCCCTTTACAATTCACCCCTCCACTTT
CDR3aa: CASDGASLYNSPLHF

abundance: .
j_gene: TRBJ1-2
d_gene: TRBD1
v_gene: TRBV18
CDR3nt: TGTGCCAGCTCAACAGGGGAGGGCTATGGCTACACCTTC
CDR3aa: CASSTGEGYGYTF

abundance: few
j_gene: TRBJ2-5
d_gene: TRBD2
v_gene: TRBV3-1
CDR3nt: TGTGCCAGCAGAGCGGGGGGGACTCAAGAGACCCAGTACTTC
CDR3aa: CASRAGGTQETQYF

abundance: many
j_gene: TRBJ2-3
d_gene: .
v_gene: TRBV2
CDR3nt: TGTGCCAGCATAGGCCGGGGGGCAACAGATACGCAGTATTTT
CDR3aa: CASIGRGATDTQYF

abundance: many
j_gene: TRBJ2-1
d_gene: TRBD1
v_gene: TRBV5-1
CDR3nt: TGCGCCAGCAGTCAGGGGGCGAGAGTGGCCTACAATGAGCAGTTCTTC
CDR3aa: CASSQGARVAYNEQFF

abundance: .
j_gene: TRBJ2-5
d_gene: TRBD2
v_gene: TRBV20-1
CDR3nt: TGCAGTGCTTCAAGCTCAGCGGGAAAAGAGACCCAGTACTTC
CDR3aa: CSASSSAGKETQYF

abundance: many
j_gene: TRBJ2-3
d_gene: TRBD2
v_gene: TRBV11-2
CDR3nt: TGTGCCAGCAGCTTAATTGGGGGGGGCACAGATACGCAGTATTTT
CDR3aa: CASSLIGGGTDTQYF

abundance: few
j_gene: TRBJ1-2
d_gene: .
v_gene: TRBV6-1
CDR3nt: TGTGCCACTCCCCGAAAAACAGGGAACTATGGCTACACCTTC
CDR3aa: CATPRKTGNYGYTF

abundance: .
j_gene: TRBJ1-2
d_gene: TRBD1
v_gene: TRBV6-1
CDR3nt: TGTGCCAGCAGCCGACAGGGCAGGAACTATGGCTACACCTTC
CDR3aa: CASSRQGRNYGYTF

abundance: .
j_gene: TRBJ1-3
d_gene: .
v_gene: TRBV12-3/TRBV12-4
CDR3nt: TGTGCCAGCAGTTTTACAGACACCATATATTTT
CDR3aa: CASSFTDTIYF

abundance: few
j_gene: TRBJ2-5
d_gene: .
v_gene: TRBV24-1
CDR3nt: TGTGCCACCAGTGATTTGGGACAGCAAGAGACCCAGTACTTC
CDR3aa: CATSDLGQQETQYF

abundance: .
j_gene: TRBJ1-2
d_gene: .
v_gene: TRBV3-1
CDR3nt: TGTGCCAGCAGCCAATTATTGGGGGTGGAAGGCTACACCTTC
CDR3aa: CASSQLLGVEGYTF

abundance: few
j_gene: TRBJ2-7
d_gene: .
v_gene: TRBV20-1
CDR3nt: TGCAGTGCTAGAGATCAGTCAGGGTGGCTTTACGAGCAGTACTTC
CDR3aa: CSARDQSGWLYEQYF

abundance: few
j_gene: TRBJ2-5
d_gene: .
v_gene: TRBV20-1
CDR3nt: TGCAGTGTTAAACAGGGGGGGGTGGGAGAGACCCAGTACTTC
CDR3aa: CSVKQGGVGETQYF